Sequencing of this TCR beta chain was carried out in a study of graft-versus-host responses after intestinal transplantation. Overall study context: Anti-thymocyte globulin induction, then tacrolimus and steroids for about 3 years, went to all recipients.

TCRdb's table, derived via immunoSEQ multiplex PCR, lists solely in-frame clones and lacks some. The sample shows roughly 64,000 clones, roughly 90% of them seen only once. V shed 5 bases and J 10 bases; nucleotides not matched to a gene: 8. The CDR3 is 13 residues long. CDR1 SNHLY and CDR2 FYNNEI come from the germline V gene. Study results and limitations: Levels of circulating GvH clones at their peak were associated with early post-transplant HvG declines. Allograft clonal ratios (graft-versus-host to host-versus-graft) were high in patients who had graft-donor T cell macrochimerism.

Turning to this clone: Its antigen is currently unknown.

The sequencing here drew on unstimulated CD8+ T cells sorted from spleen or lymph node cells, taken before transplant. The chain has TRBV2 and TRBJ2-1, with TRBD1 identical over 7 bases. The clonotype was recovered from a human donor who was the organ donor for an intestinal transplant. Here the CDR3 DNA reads TGTGCCAGCAGTTTAACCCCGGGACAGGAGCAGTTCTTC. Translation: CASSLTPGQEQFF.